In this sample, the clone carrying this TCR beta chain turned up many times. Its antigen is as yet unknown. The CDR3 covers 12 residues. CDR1 is MDHEN, CDR2 SYDVKM, per germline. V was trimmed by 3 bases and J by 14 bases, leaving 11 bases between them. The data derive from a study of T cell repertoires in cytomegalovirus infection. Study-level background: In public TCR beta signatures, there were indications of both CMV infection and matching HLA type.

Study-wide results and caveats: Summed frequency of shared TCR beta families picked out CMV carriers who also had the relevant HLA. HLA-C-restricted TCR beta clonotypes specific for CMV led the ex vivo response.

TCRdb called the reads again in MiXCR, with one record for every CDR3 protein. The sample contains some 250,000 distinct CDR3 sequences, 8% to 9.5% of which appear only once. This clonotype was sampled from a human donor in good health (CMV status not recorded). Some clones in this sample may be carry-over from other donors' samples. Material for sequencing was PBMCs. V and J are TRBV28 and TRBJ1-6, with D perhaps matching TRBD1 (5 bases). The CDR3 DNA sequence: TGTGCCAGCAGTTTCGGGACCAGGGCCCTCCACTTT. Translating gives CASSFGTRALHF.